These T cell receptor beta chains were read from a single sample in a study of cytomegalovirus exposure and HLA in healthy donors. Sequenced by immunoSEQ multiplex PCR; TCRdb stores in-frame clones only, minus some. The sample holds 100,000 to 150,000 clones; around 80% are singletons and the top ten take approximately 1.8%. Sequenced input: PBMCs. These receptors all come from a woman in her thirties or forties in good health and CMV-seronegative. Both conserved end residues are part of each CDR3. Fields, in order: V gene, clone size, D gene, J gene, CDR3 protein, CDR3 DNA. D genes are given only for firm matches. Rows may omit the clone size; those that give it use once, few, many or a size class.

>TRBV6-4|few|TRBD2|TRBJ2-1
CASSDTQTSDYNEQFF
TGTGCCAGCAGTGACACCCAGACTAGCGACTACAATGAGCAGTTCTTC
>TRBV11-2|-|TRBD2|TRBJ2-1
CASSPLGGRGNEQFF
TGTGCCAGCAGCCCCCTTGGCGGGAGGGGCAATGAGCAGTTCTTC
>TRBV19|-|-|TRBJ2-1
CASSSVRGGADEQFF
TGTGCCAGTAGTAGCGTTCGAGGGGGGGCCGATGAGCAGTTCTTC
>TRBV2|-|-|TRBJ2-7
CASSRQVLSYEQYF
TGTGCCAGCAGTCGTCAGGTACTCTCCTACGAGCAGTACTTC
>TRBV5-4|few|-|TRBJ1-2
CASKLGSGGENYGYTF
TGTGCCAGCAAACTCGGGTCCGGGGGGGAAAACTATGGCTACACCTTC
>TRBV19|-|TRBD2|TRBJ2-1
CASTGGLAGGNEQFF
TGTGCCAGTACAGGGGGACTAGCGGGGGGGAATGAGCAGTTCTTC
>TRBV7-9|-|-|TRBJ1-1
CASSSGDNRRTEAFF
TGTGCCAGCAGCTCAGGGGACAACAGACGCACTGAAGCTTTCTTT
>TRBV28|-|TRBD1|TRBJ1-5
CASTLRQGQGGNQPQHF
TGTGCCAGCACCTTACGACAGGGACAGGGGGGAAATCAGCCCCAGCATTTT
>TRBV18|-|TRBD2|TRBJ2-5
CASSPPGASGQETQYF
TGTGCCAGCTCACCACCGGGGGCTAGCGGGCAAGAGACCCAGTACTTC
>TRBV5-4|-|TRBD2|TRBJ2-3
CASSPPGLAGGPSGRITQYF
TGTGCCAGCAGTCCTCCGGGACTAGCGGGAGGGCCCTCGGGTCGGATAACGCAGTATTTT
>TRBV27|-|TRBD2|TRBJ2-1
CASSFLSVAGASQFF
TGTGCCAGCAGTTTCCTCTCGGTAGCGGGGGCCTCGCAGTTCTTC
>TRBV27|once|-|TRBJ2-1
CASSFDRSSYNEQFF
TGTGCCAGCAGTTTCGACAGGAGCTCCTACAATGAGCAGTTCTTC
>TRBV6-5|-|TRBD1|TRBJ1-1
CASSVQGEGTEAFF
TGTGCCAGCAGTGTACAGGGGGAGGGCACTGAAGCTTTCTTT
>TRBV4-1|once|TRBD2|TRBJ2-2
CASGGSGDNTGELFF
TGCGCCAGCGGGGGGAGCGGGGACAACACCGGGGAGCTGTTTTTT
>TRBV28|-|TRBD1|TRBJ2-4
CASSPSGQGENIQYF
TGTGCCAGCAGTCCCAGCGGACAGGGGGAAAACATTCAGTACTTC
>TRBV6-1|-|-|TRBJ2-1
CASSDLASSEQFF
TGTGCCAGCAGTGATCTAGCTTCTTCCGAGCAGTTCTTC
>TRBV2|-|TRBD1|TRBJ1-1
CASSEGTGRGTEAFF
TGTGCCAGCAGTGAAGGGACAGGGCGGGGGACTGAAGCTTTCTTT
>TRBV11-2|-|-|TRBJ2-7
CASSSMAVHGEQYF
TGTGCCAGCAGCTCAATGGCCGTACATGGCGAGCAGTACTTC
>TRBV2|-|TRBD1|TRBJ2-7
CASLNPTGTGGYEQYF
TGTGCCAGCCTCAATCCGACCGGGACAGGGGGCTACGAGCAGTACTTC
>TRBV7-2|-|TRBD2|TRBJ2-1
CASSITSGGGNEQFF
TGTGCCAGCAGCATAACTAGCGGGGGAGGTAATGAGCAGTTCTTC
>TRBV19|-|TRBD1|TRBJ1-2
CASSIALETGYGYTF
TGTGCCAGTAGTATTGCCCTCGAGACAGGGTATGGCTACACCTTC
>TRBV19|-|TRBD1|TRBJ1-5
CASIKGAGGGQPQHF
TGTGCCAGTATTAAGGGGGCAGGGGGCGGTCAGCCCCAGCATTTT
>TRBV11-2|-|TRBD1|TRBJ1-2
CASSLGTGAIYYGYTF
TGTGCCAGCAGCTTGGGGACAGGCGCCATTTACTATGGCTACACCTTC
>TRBV4-1|-|TRBD1|TRBJ2-7
CASSSDPTRGGNEQYF
TGCGCCAGCAGCTCGGACCCAACCCGAGGGGGCAACGAGCAGTACTTC
>TRBV27|-|-|TRBJ2-1
CASSLTGDGSEFF
TGTGCCAGCAGTTTAACTGGTGACGGGAGCGAGTTCTTC
>TRBV29-1|few|TRBD2|TRBJ2-3
CSPTLAGSTDTQYF
TGCAGCCCCACACTAGCGGGAAGCACAGATACGCAGTATTTT
>TRBV7-2|-|-|TRBJ1-1
CASSPDSPTEAFF
TGTGCCAGCAGCCCGGACAGCCCCACTGAAGCTTTCTTT
>TRBV29-1|-|-|TRBJ2-2
CSATEGGTGELFF
TGCAGCGCCACGGAAGGCGGCACCGGGGAGCTGTTTTTT
>TRBV19|-|TRBD1|TRBJ2-2
CASSTGQGKGGELFF
TGTGCCAGTAGTACGGGACAGGGGAAGGGCGGGGAGCTGTTTTTT
>TRBV18|-|TRBD2|TRBJ2-2
CASSPGLAANTGELFF
TGTGCCAGCTCACCGGGACTAGCGGCTAACACCGGGGAGCTGTTTTTT
>TRBV18|-|-|TRBJ2-7
CASSPKIGDSYEQYF
TGTGCCAGCTCACCCAAAATCGGGGATTCCTACGAGCAGTACTTC